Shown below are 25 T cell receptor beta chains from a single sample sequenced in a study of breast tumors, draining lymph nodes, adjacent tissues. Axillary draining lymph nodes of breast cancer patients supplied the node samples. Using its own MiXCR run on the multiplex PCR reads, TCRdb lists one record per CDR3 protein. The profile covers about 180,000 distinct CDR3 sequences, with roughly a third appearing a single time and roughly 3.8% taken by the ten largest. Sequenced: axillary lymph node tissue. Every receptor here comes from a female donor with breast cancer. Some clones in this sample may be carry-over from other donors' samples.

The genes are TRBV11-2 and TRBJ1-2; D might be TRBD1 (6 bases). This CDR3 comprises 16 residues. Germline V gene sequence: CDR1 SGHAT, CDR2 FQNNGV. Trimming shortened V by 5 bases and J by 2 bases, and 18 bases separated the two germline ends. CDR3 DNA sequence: TGTGCCAGCAGCCGTGGAGTGGGGGCGCGAAACTATGGCTACACCTTC. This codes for CASSRGVGARNYGYTF.

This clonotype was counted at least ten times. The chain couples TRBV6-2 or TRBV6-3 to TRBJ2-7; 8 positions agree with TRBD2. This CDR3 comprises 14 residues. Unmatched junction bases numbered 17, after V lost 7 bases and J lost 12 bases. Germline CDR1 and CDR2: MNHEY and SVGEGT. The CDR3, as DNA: TGTGCCAGCACTATTGGACTAGCAGCGACTACGAGGTACTTC. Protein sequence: CASTIGLAATTRYF.

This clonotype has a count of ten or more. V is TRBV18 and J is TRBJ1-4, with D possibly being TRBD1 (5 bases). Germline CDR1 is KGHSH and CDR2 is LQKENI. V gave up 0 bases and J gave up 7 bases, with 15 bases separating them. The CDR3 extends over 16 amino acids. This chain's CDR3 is CASSPPRATGGEKLFF. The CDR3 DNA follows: TGTGCCAGCTCACCACCGCGGGCCACGGGGGGTGAAAAACTGTTTTTT.

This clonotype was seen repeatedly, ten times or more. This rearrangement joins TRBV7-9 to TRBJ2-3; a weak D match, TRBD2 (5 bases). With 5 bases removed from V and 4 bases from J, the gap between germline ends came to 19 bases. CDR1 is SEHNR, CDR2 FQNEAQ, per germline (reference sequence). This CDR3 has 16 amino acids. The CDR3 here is CASSGGRAGVADTQYF. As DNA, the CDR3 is TGTGCCAGCAGCGGCGGGCGGGCGGGCGTGGCAGATACGCAGTATTTT.

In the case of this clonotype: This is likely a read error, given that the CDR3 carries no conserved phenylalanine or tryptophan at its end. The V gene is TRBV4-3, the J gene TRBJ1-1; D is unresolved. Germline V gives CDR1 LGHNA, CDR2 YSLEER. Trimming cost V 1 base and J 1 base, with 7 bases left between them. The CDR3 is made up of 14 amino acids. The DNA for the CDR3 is TGCGCCAGCAGCCAAGTCCCCGGGAACACTGAAGCTTTCCTT. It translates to CASSQVPGNTEAFL.

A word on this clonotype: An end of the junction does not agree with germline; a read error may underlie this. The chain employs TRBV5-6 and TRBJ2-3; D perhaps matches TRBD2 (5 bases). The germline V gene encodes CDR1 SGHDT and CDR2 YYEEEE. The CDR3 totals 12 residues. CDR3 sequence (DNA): TGTGCCAGCAGCCGCCTACCAGCGGCGCACTATTTT. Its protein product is CASSRLPAAHYF. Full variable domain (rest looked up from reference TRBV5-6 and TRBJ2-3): DAGVTQSPTHLIKTRGQQVTLRCSPKSGHDTVSWYQQALGQGPQFIFQYYEEEERQRGNFPDRFSGHQFPNYSSELNVNALLLGDSALYLCASSRLPAAHYFGPGTRLTVL.

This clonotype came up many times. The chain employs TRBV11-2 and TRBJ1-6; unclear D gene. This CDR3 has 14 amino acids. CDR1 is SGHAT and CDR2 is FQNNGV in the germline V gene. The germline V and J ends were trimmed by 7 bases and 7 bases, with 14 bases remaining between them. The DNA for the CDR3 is TGTGCCAGCACTAACGTCCTAGGGAATTCACCCCTCCACTTT. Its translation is CASTNVLGNSPLHF.

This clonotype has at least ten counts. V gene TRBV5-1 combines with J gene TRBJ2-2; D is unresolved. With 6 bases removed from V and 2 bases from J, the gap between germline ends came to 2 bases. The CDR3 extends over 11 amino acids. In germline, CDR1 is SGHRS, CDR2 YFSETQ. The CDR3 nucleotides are TGCGCCAGCACAAACACCGGGGAGCTGTTTTTT. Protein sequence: CASTNTGELFF.

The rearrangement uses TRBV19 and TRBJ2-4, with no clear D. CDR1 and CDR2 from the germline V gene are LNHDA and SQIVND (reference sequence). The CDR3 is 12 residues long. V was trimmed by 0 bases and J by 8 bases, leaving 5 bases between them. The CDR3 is CASSIEGDIQYF. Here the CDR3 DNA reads TGTGCCAGTAGTATAGAAGGAGACATTCAGTACTTC.

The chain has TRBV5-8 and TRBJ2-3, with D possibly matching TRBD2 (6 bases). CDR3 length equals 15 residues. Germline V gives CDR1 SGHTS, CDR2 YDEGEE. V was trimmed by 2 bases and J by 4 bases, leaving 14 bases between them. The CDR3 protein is CASSFNQGGPDTQYF. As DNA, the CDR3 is TGTGCCAGCAGCTTCAACCAGGGAGGCCCAGATACGCAGTATTTT.

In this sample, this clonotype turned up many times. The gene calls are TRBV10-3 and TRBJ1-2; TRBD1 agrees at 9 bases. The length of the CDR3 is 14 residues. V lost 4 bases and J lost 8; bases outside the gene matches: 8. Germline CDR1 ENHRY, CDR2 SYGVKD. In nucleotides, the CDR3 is TGTGCCATCAGTGCCTCGGACAGGGGCCGGGGCTACACCTTC. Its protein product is CAISASDRGRGYTF.

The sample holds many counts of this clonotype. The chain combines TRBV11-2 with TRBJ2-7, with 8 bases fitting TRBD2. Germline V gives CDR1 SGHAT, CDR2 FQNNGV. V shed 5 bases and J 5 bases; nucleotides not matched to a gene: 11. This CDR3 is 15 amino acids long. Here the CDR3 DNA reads TGTGCCAGCAGCATTCCACTAGCGGCACTCGACGAGCAGTACTTC. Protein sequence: CASSIPLAALDEQYF. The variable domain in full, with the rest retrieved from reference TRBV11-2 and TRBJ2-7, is EAGVAQSPRYKIIEKRQSVAFWCNPISGHATLYWYQQILGQGPKLLIQFQNNGVVDDSQLPKDRFSAERLKGVDSTLKIQPAKLEDSAVYLCASSIPLAALDEQYFGPGTRLTVT.

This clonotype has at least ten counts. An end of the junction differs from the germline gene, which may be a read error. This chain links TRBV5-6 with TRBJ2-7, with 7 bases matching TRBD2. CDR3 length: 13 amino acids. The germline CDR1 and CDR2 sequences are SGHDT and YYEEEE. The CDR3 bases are TGTGCTAGCAGCTTGGGACTAACCTACGAGCAGTACTTC. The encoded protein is CASSLGLTYEQYF.

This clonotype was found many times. Written as DNA, the CDR3 is TGTGCCAGTAGTAAGTTAGCAGGGGGCGAGCAGTACTTC. Protein sequence: CASSKLAGGEQYF. The chain combines TRBV19 with TRBJ2-7, with 7 nucleotides matching TRBD1. The CDR3 is made up of 13 amino acids. Germline V CDR1 and CDR2: LNHDA, SQIVND (reference sequence). The trim removed 4 bases at V and 6 bases at J, leaving 6 bases unmatched. Supplemented by reference TRBV19 and TRBJ2-7, the full variable domain reads DGGITQSPKYLFRKEGQNVTLSCEQNLNHDAMYWYRQDPGQGLRLIYYSQIVNDFQKGDIAEGYSVSREKKESFPLTVTSAQKNPTAFYLCASSKLAGGEQYFGPGTRLTVT.

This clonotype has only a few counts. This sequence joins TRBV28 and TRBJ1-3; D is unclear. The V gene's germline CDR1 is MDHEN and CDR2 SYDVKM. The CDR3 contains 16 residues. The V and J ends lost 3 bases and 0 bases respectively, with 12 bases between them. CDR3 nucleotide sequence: TGTGCCAGCAGTTTTAGGTACAGAGACTCTGGAAACACCATATATTTT. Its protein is CASSFRYRDSGNTIYF. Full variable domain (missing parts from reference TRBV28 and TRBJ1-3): DVKVTQSSRYLVKRTGEKVFLECVQDMDHENMFWYRQDPGLGLRLIYFSYDVKMKEKGDIPEGYSVSREKKERFSLILESASTNQTSMYLCASSFRYRDSGNTIYFGEGSWLTVV.

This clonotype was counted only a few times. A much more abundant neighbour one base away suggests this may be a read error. This CDR3 reads CSARGQGETSEQYF. CDR3 nucleotides: TGCAGTGCTAGAGGACAGGGGGAAACCTCCGAGCAGTACTTC. This chain uses TRBV20-1 with TRBJ2-7; 9 positions agree with TRBD1. J lost 6 bases, V lost 1 base, and 7 bases had no gene match. CDR1 and CDR2 (germline): DFQATT, SNEGSKA (reference sequence). The CDR3 sequence is 14 residues long.

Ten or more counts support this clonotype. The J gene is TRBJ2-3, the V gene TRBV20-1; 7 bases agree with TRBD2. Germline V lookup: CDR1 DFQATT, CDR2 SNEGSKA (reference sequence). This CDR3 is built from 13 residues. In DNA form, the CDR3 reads TGCAGCCCGGGACTAACCAGCACAGATACGCAGTATTTT. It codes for CSPGLTSTDTQYF.

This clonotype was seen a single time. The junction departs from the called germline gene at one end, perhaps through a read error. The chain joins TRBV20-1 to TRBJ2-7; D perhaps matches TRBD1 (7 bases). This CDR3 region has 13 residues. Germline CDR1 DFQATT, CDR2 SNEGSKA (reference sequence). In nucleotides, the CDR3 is TGCAGTGCTGGGGCGCAGGGGGGCTACAAGCAGTACTTC. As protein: CSAGAQGGYKQYF.

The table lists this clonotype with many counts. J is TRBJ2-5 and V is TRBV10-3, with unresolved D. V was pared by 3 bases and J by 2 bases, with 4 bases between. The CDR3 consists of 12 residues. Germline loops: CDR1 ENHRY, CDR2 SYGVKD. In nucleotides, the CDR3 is TGTGCCATCAGTGATAGGCAAGAGACCCAGTACTTC. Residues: CAISDRQETQYF.

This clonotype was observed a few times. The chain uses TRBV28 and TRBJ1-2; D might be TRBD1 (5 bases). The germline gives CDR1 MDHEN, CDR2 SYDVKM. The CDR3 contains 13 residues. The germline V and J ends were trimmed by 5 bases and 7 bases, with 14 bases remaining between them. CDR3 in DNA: TGTGCCAGCAGTCCATTGGGACCAGGTGGCTACACCTTC. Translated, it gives CASSPLGPGGYTF.

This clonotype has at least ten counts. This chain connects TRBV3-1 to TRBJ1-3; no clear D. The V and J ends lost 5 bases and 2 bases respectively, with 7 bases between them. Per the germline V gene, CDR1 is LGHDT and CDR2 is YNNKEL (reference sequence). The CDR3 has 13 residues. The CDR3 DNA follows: TGTGCCAGCAGCTCGGGCACTGGAAACACCATATATTTT. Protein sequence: CASSSGTGNTIYF.

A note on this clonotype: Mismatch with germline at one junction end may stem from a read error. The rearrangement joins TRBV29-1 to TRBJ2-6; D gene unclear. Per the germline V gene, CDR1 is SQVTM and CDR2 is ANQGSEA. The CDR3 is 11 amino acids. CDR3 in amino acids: CSVGIGYNEQF. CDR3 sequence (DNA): TGCAGCGTTGGAATAGGGTACAATGAGCAGTTC. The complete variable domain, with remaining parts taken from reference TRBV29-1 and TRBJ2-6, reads SAVISQKPSRDICQRGTSLTIQCQVDSQVTMMFWYRQQPGQSLTLIATANQGSEATYESGFVIDKFPISRPNLTFSTLTVSNMSPEDSSIYLCSVGIGYNEQFGAGSRLTVL.

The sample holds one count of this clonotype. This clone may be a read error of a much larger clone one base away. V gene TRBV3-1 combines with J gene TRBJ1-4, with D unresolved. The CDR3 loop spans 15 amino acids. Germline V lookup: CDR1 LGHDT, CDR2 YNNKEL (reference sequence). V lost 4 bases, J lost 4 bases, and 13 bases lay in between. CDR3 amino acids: CASSPALQINEKLFF. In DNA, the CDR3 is TGTGCCAGCAGCCCAGCACTGCAGATTAATGAAAAACTGTTTTTT.

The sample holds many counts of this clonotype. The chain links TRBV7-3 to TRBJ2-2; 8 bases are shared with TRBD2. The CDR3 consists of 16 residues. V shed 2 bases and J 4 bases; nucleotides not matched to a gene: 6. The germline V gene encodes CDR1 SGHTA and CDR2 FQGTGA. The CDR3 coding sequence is TGTGCCAGCAGCTTAGCAGGGACTAGGGGCACCGGGGAGCTGTTTTTT. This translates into CASSLAGTRGTGELFF.

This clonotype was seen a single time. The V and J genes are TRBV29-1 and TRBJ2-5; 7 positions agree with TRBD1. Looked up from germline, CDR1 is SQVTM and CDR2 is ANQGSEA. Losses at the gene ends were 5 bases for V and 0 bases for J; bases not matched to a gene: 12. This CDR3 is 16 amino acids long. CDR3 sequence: CSVKGGVGGHQETQYF. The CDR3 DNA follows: TGCAGCGTTAAAGGGGGCGTAGGGGGTCACCAAGAGACCCAGTACTTC.